These T cell receptor beta chains were read from a single sample in a study of OX40 agonist ivuxolimab in advanced cancers. Some clones are missing from TCRdb's copy, which holds only in-frame ones; the method was immunoSEQ multiplex PCR. The table shows roughly 56,000 clones, with roughly 85% occurring only once. The material was CD4+ or CD8+ T cells sorted from blood, obtained in a trial of the OX40 agonist ivuxolimab. The receptors here all came from an adult with an advanced solid tumor such as melanoma, head and neck, liver or kidney cancer. Each CDR3 is given with its conserved first and last residue. The order of the fields is V gene, D gene, J gene, clone size, CDR3 DNA, CDR3 protein. A D gene is named only where the DNA matches it firmly. Size tells how often a clone was seen (once, few, many) or the class of an expanded clone, and some rows leave it out.

TRBV6-1,.,TRBJ2-4,.,TGTGCCAGCAGTGAAGCTAGGCTTCTTATCATTCAGTACTTC,CASSEARLLIIQYF
TRBV5-6,.,TRBJ1-2,few,TGTGCCAGCAGCTGGGGTTCCGGGATTGCTAACTATGGCTACACCTTC,CASSWGSGIANYGYTF
TRBV25-1,.,TRBJ2-2,.,TGTGCCAGCAGTGTTGTAGGGGGAATGTCCGGGGAGCTGTTTTTT,CASSVVGGMSGELFF
TRBV6-6,TRBD1,TRBJ1-4,.,TGTGCCAGCAGTAAAGGGACAGGGGTTAATGAAAAACTGTTTTTT,CASSKGTGVNEKLFF
TRBV7-6,TRBD1,TRBJ1-6,once,TGTGCCAGCAGCTCGGGACAGGGAAGAAGATCACCCCTCCACTTT,CASSSGQGRRSPLHF
TRBV19,.,TRBJ1-2,.,TGTGCCAGTAGTATAAAGGTCGCAGCTCTCCTAGGAGGCTACACCTTC,CASSIKVAALLGGYTF
TRBV9,TRBD2,TRBJ2-5,.,TGTGCCAGCAGCGTAGCTAGCGGGGAAAAAGAGACCCAGTACTTC,CASSVASGEKETQYF
TRBV6-1,.,TRBJ1-2,.,TGTGCCAGCACCCCCCGGGGGGGATCCTATGGCTACACCTTC,CASTPRGGSYGYTF
TRBV7-5,.,TRBJ2-3,.,TGTGCCAGAAAGCGGGAGGCGGCGTGTAGGAATACGCAGTATTTT,CARKREAACRNTQYF
TRBV7-2,TRBD2,TRBJ2-7,.,TGTGCCAGCAGCTTAGCAAGCGGGACTAGCGGGGTTTACGAGCAGTACTTC,CASSLASGTSGVYEQYF
TRBV9,TRBD2,TRBJ2-2,.,TGTGCCAGCAGCACCTCCCCCCGGGGGACTAGCGGGAGGGAGAAGGGGGAGCTGTTTTTT,CASSTSPRGTSGREKGELFF
TRBV5-8,.,TRBJ2-5,.,TGTGCCAGCAGCTTGGGGGCCGTAGCGGCAGAGACCCAGTACTTC,CASSLGAVAAETQYF
TRBV7-2,.,TRBJ2-4,once,TGTGCCAGCAGCCCCTCCACACTCCGGGTCCTAAACATTCAGTACTTC,CASSPSTLRVLNIQYF
TRBV7-2,TRBD1,TRBJ2-5,.,TGTGCCAGCAGCTTAATCGACAGGGCCATCGAAGAGACCCAGTACTTC,CASSLIDRAIEETQYF
TRBV6-5,TRBD1,TRBJ2-7,.,TGTGCCAGCAGTTACTTCGGGACAGGGGGCAACGAGCAGTACTTC,CASSYFGTGGNEQYF
TRBV18,.,TRBJ2-7,.,TGTGCCAGCTCACCAAAGGGGGTCCCCTACGAGCAGTACTTC,CASSPKGVPYEQYF
TRBV27,.,TRBJ1-2,.,TGTGCCAGCAGTACGGAGGCAGGGCGGAACTATGGCTACACCTTC,CASSTEAGRNYGYTF
TRBV20-1,.,TRBJ2-7,.,TGCAGTGCTACTAACTCCTACGAGCAGTACTTC,CSATNSYEQYF
TRBV11-1,TRBD1,TRBJ2-2,once,TGTGCCAGCAGCTTGAACAGGGGGCGAGCCGGGGAGCTGTTTTTT,CASSLNRGRAGELFF
TRBV5-1,TRBD2,TRBJ2-6,.,TGCGCCAGCAGCGCGGGAGGGTTTCGGACTTTC,CASSAGGFRTF
TRBV6-6,.,TRBJ1-1,.,TGTGCCAGCAGAAAAGGGGGGAACACTGAAGCTTTCTTT,CASRKGGNTEAFF